A selection of T cell receptor beta chains follows, all from one sample in a study of human CD8 memory T cell subsets. TCRdb re-called the 5' RACE reads and shows each CDR3 protein once, DNA omitted. This repertoire comprises roughly 6,200 distinct CDR3 sequences; its ten largest clones make up roughly 33%. The sequencing input was CD8+ effector memory T cells (TEM) sorted from PBMCs. Source of these receptors: a human donor in good health. CDR3s include the opening cysteine and the closing phenylalanine or tryptophan. Each record gives: clone size, V gene, J gene, CDR3 protein. Size is stated for part of the rows, as once, few or many counts, or as a class when the clone is expanded.

>.|TRBV7-2|TRBJ2-7
CASSPLSEEQYF
>.|TRBV6-5|TRBJ1-1
CASSYYTLGDTGTEAFF
>.|TRBV2|TRBJ2-3
CASNTHYTDTQYF
>.|TRBV5-6|TRBJ2-7
CASSSLGALRVFAYEQYF
>.|TRBV7-9|TRBJ2-7
CASSLPQTGNSYEQYF
>.|TRBV4-1|TRBJ2-2
CASSQVGQVGELFF
>.|TRBV12-3/TRBV12-4|TRBJ1-1
CASSFPPNTEAFF
>.|TRBV20-1|TRBJ2-1
CSAREVPGQYYNEQFF
>.|TRBV12-3/TRBV12-4|TRBJ2-1
CASSHKGLNEQFF
>.|TRBV20-1|TRBJ2-2
CSARDLTGGPGTGELFF
>.|TRBV14|TRBJ1-5
CASSQEIGRYSNQPQHF
>medium-sized|TRBV24-1|TRBJ2-3
CAIQGGLLSTDTQYF
>large|TRBV29-1|TRBJ1-2
CSVEGPGTYGYTF
>medium-sized|TRBV28|TRBJ2-7
CASRPLSRDEQYF
>.|TRBV5-6|TRBJ2-3
CASSLFLSGSSTDTQYF
>.|TRBV7-6|TRBJ2-5
CASSSDYRQGGETQYF
>large|TRBV7-8|TRBJ2-2
CASSVLRGTGELFF
>.|TRBV7-9|TRBJ1-1
CASSLESSGSDLNTEAFF
>.|TRBV5-1|TRBJ1-1
CASSLWGGGQVINTEAFF
>.|TRBV24-1|TRBJ1-1
CATSASRGLRAFF
>.|TRBV4-3|TRBJ1-5
CASRGDRGSEQPQHF
>.|TRBV7-9|TRBJ2-3
CASSFGDTQYF
>.|TRBV7-6|TRBJ2-1
CASSLASSGGVGEQFF
>.|TRBV12-3/TRBV12-4|TRBJ1-5
CASSLALQGAGQPQHF
>large|TRBV19|TRBJ2-7
CASSARYEQYF
>.|TRBV20-1|TRBJ1-2
CSATESYGYTF
>.|TRBV28|TRBJ2-7
CASSFGDEQYF
>.|TRBV5-1|TRBJ2-7
CASAPGQAYEQYF
>.|TRBV6-2/TRBV6-3|TRBJ2-5
CASSYRGGAAETQYF
>.|TRBV7-9|TRBJ2-2
CASSLEGTGELFF
>.|TRBV27|TRBJ2-5
CASSYGNQETQYF
>.|TRBV28|TRBJ2-5
CASSPGKGAMETQYF
>.|TRBV6-2/TRBV6-3|TRBJ2-6
CASSLNSGANVLTF
>.|TRBV9|TRBJ1-1
CASSVSRGNTEAFF
>.|TRBV4-3|TRBJ2-1
CASSQTRGLAGSIEQFF
>.|TRBV4-2|TRBJ2-5
CASSQVQDETQYF
>.|TRBV9|TRBJ2-2
CASSVTRDIRNTGELFF
>.|TRBV9|TRBJ1-1
CASSALGTSYTEAFF
>.|TRBV5-1|TRBJ1-3
CASSLPPDRSSGNTIYF
>.|TRBV7-2|TRBJ2-1
CASSLQTGDRFF